A few counts support the clone carrying this T cell receptor (beta chain). V lost 6 bases and J 2 bases, leaving 11 bases between the germline ends. The germline V gene has CDR1 KGHSH and CDR2 LQKENI. This CDR3 contains 15 residues. The sample belongs to a study of patients and donors after allogeneic stem cell transplantation. TCRdb fed the RT-PCR reads into MiXCR, producing one record per CDR3 protein. The sample has about a million distinct CDR3 sequences; around 17% are singletons. The specimen sequenced was blood, either unsorted or a sorted T cell fraction (not recorded which). This chain joins TRBV18 and TRBJ2-6; D may be TRBD1 (5 bases). The sequence came from a human donor who was either an allogeneic HSCT recipient or a stem cell or donor lymphocyte infusion donor (not recorded which). It is not recorded whose cells these are; they may come from a transplant donor. The CDR3 is CASSAGPAGANVLTF. CDR3 nucleotide sequence: TGTGCCAGCTCGGCAGGGCCCGCTGGGGCCAACGTCCTGACTTTC.